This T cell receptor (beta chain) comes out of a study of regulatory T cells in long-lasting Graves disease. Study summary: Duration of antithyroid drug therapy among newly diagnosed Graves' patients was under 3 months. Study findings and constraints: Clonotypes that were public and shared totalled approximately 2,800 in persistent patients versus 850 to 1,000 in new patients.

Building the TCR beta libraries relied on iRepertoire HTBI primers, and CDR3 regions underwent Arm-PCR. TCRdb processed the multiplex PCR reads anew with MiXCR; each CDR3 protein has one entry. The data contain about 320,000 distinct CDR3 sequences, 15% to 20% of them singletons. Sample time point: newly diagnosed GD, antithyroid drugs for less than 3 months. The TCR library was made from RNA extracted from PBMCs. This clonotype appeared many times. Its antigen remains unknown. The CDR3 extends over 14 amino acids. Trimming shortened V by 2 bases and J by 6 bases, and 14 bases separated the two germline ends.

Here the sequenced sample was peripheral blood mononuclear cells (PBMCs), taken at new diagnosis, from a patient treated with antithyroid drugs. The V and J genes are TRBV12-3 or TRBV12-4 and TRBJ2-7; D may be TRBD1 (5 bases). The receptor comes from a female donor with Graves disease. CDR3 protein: CASSLLARESEQYF. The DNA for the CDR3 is TGTGCCAGCAGTTTACTCGCCAGGGAAAGCGAGCAGTACTTC.